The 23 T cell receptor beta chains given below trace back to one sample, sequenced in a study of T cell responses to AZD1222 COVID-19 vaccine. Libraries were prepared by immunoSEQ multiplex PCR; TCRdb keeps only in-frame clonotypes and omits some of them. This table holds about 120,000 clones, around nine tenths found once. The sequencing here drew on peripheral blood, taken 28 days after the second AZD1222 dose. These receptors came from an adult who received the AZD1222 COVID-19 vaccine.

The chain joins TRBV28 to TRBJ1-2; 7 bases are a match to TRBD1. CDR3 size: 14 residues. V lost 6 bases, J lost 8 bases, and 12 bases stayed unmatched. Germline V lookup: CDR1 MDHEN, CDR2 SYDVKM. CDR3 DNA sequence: TGTGCCAGCAGAACAGGGGCCGGGGTTTTGGGCTACACCTTC. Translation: CASRTGAGVLGYTF.

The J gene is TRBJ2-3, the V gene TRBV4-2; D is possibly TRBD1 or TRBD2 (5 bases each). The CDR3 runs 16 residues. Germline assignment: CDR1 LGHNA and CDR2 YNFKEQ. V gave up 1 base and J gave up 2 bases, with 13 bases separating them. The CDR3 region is CASSQADGAYTDTQYF. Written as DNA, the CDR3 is TGTGCCAGCAGCCAAGCGGACGGGGCTTACACAGATACGCAGTATTTT.

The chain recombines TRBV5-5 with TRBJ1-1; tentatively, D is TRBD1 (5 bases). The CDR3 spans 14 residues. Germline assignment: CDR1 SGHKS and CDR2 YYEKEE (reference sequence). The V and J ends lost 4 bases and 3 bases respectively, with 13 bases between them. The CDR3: CASSPNRRYTEAFF. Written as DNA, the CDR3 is TGTGCCAGCAGCCCGAACAGGAGGTACACTGAAGCTTTCTTT.

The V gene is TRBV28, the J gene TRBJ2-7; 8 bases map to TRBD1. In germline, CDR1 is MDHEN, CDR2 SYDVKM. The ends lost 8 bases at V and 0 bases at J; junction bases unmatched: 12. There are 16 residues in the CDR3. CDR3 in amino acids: CASFGLRTGFSYEQYF. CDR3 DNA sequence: TGTGCCAGCTTCGGATTGCGGACAGGGTTCTCCTACGAGCAGTACTTC. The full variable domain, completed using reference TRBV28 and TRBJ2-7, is DVKVTQSSRYLVKRTGEKVFLECVQDMDHENMFWYRQDPGLGLRLIYFSYDVKMKEKGDIPEGYSVSREKKERFSLILESASTNQTSMYLCASFGLRTGFSYEQYFGPGTRLTVT.

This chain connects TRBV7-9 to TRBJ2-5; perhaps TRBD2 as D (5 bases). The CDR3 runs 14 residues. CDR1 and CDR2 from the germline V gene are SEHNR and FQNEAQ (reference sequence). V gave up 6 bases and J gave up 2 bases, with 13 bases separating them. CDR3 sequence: CASSFSGNQETQYF. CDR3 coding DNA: TGTGCCAGCAGTTTCTCGGGAAATCAAGAGACCCAGTACTTC. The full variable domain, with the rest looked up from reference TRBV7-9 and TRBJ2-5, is DTGVSQNPRHKITKRGQNVTFRCDPISEHNRLYWYRQTLGQGPEFLTYFQNEAQLEKSRLLSDRFSAERPKGSFSTLEIQRTEQGDSAMYLCASSFSGNQETQYFGPGTRLLVL.

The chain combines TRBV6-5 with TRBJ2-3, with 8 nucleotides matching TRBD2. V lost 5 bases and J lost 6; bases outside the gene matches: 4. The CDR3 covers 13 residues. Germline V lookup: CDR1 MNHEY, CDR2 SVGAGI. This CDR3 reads CASSRSGVDTQYF. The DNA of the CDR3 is TGTGCCAGCAGTCGTAGCGGGGTGGATACGCAGTATTTT.

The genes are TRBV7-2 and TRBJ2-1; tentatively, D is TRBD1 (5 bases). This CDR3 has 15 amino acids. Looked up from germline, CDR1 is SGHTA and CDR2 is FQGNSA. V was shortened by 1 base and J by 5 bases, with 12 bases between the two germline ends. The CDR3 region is CASSLDRFLHNEQFF. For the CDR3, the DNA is TGTGCCAGCAGCTTAGACAGGTTCCTGCACAATGAGCAGTTCTTC.

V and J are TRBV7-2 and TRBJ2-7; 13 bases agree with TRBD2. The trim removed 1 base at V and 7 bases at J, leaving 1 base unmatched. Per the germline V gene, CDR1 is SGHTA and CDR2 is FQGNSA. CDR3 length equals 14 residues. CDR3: CASSLGLAGGEQYF. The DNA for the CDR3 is TGTGCCAGCAGCTTAGGACTAGCGGGGGGTGAGCAGTACTTC.

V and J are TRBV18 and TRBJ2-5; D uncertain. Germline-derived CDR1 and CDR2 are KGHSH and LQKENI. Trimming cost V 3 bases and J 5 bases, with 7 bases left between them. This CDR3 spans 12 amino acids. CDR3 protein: CASSPQRETQYF. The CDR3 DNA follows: TGTGCCAGCTCACCCCAAAGGGAGACCCAGTACTTC.

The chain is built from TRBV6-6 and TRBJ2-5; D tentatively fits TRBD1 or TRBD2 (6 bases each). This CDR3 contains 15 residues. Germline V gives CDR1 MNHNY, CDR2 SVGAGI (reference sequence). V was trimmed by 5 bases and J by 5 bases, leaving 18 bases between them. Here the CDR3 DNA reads TGTGCCAGCAGTCTCATCTGGAGGGGGGTCGAGACCCAGTACTTC. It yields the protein CASSLIWRGVETQYF.

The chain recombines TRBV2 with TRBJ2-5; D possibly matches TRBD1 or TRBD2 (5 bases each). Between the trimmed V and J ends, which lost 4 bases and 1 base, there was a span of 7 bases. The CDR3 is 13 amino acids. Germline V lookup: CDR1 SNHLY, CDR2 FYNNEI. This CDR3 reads CASSGGVQETQYF. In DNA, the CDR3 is TGTGCCAGCAGTGGAGGGGTCCAAGAGACCCAGTACTTC. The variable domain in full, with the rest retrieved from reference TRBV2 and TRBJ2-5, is EPEVTQTPSHQVTQMGQEVILRCVPISNHLYFYWYRQILGQKVEFLVSFYNNEISEKSEIFDDQFSVERPDGSNFTLKIRSTKLEDSAMYFCASSGGVQETQYFGPGTRLLVL.

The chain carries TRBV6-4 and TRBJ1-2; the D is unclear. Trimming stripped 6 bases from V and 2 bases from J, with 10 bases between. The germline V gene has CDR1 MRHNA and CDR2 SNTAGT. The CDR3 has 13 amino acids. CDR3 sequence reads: CASRPGPNYGYTF. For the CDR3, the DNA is TGTGCCAGCAGGCCAGGCCCCAACTATGGCTACACCTTC.

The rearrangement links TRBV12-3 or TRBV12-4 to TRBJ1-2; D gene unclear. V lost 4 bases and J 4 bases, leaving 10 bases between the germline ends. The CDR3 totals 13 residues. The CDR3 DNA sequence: TGTGCCAGCAGTTACGAGAAGGTCTATGGCTACACCTTC. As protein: CASSYEKVYGYTF.

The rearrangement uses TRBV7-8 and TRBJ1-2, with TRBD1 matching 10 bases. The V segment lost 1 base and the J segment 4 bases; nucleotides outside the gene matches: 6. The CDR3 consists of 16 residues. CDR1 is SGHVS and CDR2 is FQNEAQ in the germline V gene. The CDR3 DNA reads TGTGCCAGCAGCTTAGTGGGGACAGGGGCCGTCTATGGCTACACCTTC. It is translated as CASSLVGTGAVYGYTF.

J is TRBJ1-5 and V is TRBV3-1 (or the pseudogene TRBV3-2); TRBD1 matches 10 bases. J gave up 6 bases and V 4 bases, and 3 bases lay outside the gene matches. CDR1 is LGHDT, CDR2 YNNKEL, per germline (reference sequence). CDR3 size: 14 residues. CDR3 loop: CASSPGTGVQPQHF. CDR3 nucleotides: TGTGCCAGCAGCCCTGGGACAGGGGTTCAGCCCCAGCATTTT.

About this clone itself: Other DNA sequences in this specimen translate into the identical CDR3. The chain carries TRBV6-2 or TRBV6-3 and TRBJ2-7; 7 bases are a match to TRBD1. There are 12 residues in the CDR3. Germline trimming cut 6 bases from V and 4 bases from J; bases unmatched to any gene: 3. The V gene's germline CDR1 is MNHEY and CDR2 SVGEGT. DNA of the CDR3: TGTGCCAGCAGCGAACAGGGGTACGAGCAGTACTTC. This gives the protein CASSEQGYEQYF.

CDR3 protein: CASSRSPQVNAEAFF. The DNA for the CDR3 is TGTGCCAGCAGCCGGTCGCCACAGGTAAACGCTGAAGCTTTCTTT. The chain combines TRBV4-2 with TRBJ1-1, with a weak D call TRBD1 (5 bases). The CDR3 consists of 15 residues. The V gene's germline CDR1 is LGHNA and CDR2 YNFKEQ. V was pared by 4 bases and J by 6 bases, with 18 bases between.

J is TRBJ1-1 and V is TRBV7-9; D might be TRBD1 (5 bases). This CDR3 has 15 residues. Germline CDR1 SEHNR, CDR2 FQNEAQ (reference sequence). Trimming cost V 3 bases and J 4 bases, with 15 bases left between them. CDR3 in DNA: TGTGCCAGCAGCTTGGAGGGGACCCCGGGCACTGAAGCTTTCTTT. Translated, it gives CASSLEGTPGTEAFF.

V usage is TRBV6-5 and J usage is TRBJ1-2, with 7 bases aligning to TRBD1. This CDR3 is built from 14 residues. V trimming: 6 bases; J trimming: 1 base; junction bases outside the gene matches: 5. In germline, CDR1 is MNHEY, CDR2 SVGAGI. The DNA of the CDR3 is TGTGCCAGCAGGATGGGACAGATTAACTATGGCTACACCTTC. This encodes CASRMGQINYGYTF.

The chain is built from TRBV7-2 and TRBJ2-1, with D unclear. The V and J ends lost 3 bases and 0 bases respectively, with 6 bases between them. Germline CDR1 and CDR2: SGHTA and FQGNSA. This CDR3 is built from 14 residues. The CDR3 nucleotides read TGTGCCAGCAGCTTCCGGAGCTCCTACAATGAGCAGTTCTTC. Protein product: CASSFRSSYNEQFF. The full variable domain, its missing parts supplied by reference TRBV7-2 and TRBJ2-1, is GAGVSQSPSNKVTEKGKDVELRCDPISGHTALYWYRQSLGQGLEFLIYFQGNSAPDKSGLPSDRFSAERTGGSVSTLTIQRTQQEDSAVYLCASSFRSSYNEQFFGPGTRLTVL.

The CDR3: CASSPHPGQGSNEKLFF. In nucleotides, the CDR3 is TGTGCCAGCAGCCCCCACCCCGGACAGGGGTCTAATGAAAAACTGTTTTTT. This rearrangement joins TRBV7-9 to TRBJ1-4, with 9 bases identical to TRBD1. Germline V gives CDR1 SEHNR, CDR2 FQNEAQ (reference sequence). There are 17 residues in the CDR3. The junction had 10 bases not matched to a gene; V was cut back by 5 bases and J by 3 bases. Drawing the rest from reference TRBV7-9 and TRBJ1-4, the complete variable domain is DTGVSQNPRHKITKRGQNVTFRCDPISEHNRLYWYRQTLGQGPEFLTYFQNEAQLEKSRLLSDRFSAERPKGSFSTLEIQRTEQGDSAMYLCASSPHPGQGSNEKLFFGSGTQLSVL.

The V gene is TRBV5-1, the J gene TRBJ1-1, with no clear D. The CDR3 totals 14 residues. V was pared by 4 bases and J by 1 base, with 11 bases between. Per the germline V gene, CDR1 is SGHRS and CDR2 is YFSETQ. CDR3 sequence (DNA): TGCGCCAGCAGCCAATCGCCCCAGAACACTGAAGCTTTCTTT. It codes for CASSQSPQNTEAFF.

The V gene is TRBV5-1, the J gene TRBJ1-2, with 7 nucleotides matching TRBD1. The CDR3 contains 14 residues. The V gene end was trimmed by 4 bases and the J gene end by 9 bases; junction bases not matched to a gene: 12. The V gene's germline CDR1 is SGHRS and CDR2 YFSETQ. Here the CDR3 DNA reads TGCGCCAGCAGCCCGGGAGGGGGCGCCTTGAGCTACACCTTC. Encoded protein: CASSPGGGALSYTF. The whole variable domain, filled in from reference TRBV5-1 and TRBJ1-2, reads KAGVTQTPRYLIKTRGQQVTLSCSPISGHRSVSWYQQTPGQGLQFLFEYFSETQRNKGNFPGRFSGRQFSNSRSEMNVSTLELGDSALYLCASSPGGGALSYTFGSGTRLTVV.